These 12 T cell receptor beta chains originate from one sample sequenced in a study of a mutant IDH1 vaccine in newly diagnosed glioma. These receptors' targets are unknown. Data came from immunoSEQ multiplex PCR; TCRdb stores just in-frame clones and leaves some out. The repertoire includes around 60,000 clones, more than 75% of them detected once, and approximately 4.3% sits in the top ten. Noted time point: week 23, last vaccination. Vaccine doses each comprised 300 ug of mutant IDH1 20-mer peptide, with topical imiquimod. This specimen consisted of PBMCs, obtained from a glioma patient whose treatment included an IDH1 peptide vaccine. The receptors were sampled from a man aged 25 to 40 with glioma.

In DNA, the CDR3 is TGTGCCAGCAGAGAAGACAGGGACGCCGAAGAGACCCAGTACTTC. Translated, it gives CASREDRDAEETQYF. This chain links TRBV6-4 with TRBJ2-5, with TRBD1 identical over 7 bases. Losses at the gene ends were 6 bases for V and 3 bases for J; bases not matched to a gene: 10. Per germline, CDR1 MRHNA and CDR2 SNTAGT. The CDR3 extends over 15 amino acids.

The J gene is TRBJ2-1, the V gene TRBV28; 9 bases map to TRBD2. CDR1 and CDR2 (germline): MDHEN, SYDVKM. This CDR3 is 15 amino acids long. J gave up 4 bases and V 5 bases, and 6 bases lay outside the gene matches. The CDR3 protein is CASSLLAGLYNEQFF. CDR3 DNA sequence: TGTGCCAGCAGTCTCCTAGCGGGGCTATACAATGAGCAGTTCTTC.

This clone showed up just a few times. V gene TRBV10-3 combines with J gene TRBJ1-6, with D unclear. This CDR3 is 16 amino acids long. With 0 bases removed from V and 7 bases from J, the gap between germline ends came to 13 bases. Germline V gene lookup returns CDR1 ENHRY and CDR2 SYGVKD. The CDR3 protein is CAISESMREANSPLHF. CDR3 DNA: TGTGCCATCAGTGAGTCGATGAGGGAAGCCAATTCACCCCTCCACTTT.

The chain joins TRBV18 to TRBJ2-3; tentatively, D is TRBD1 (6 bases). The CDR3 is 18 amino acids. With 3 bases removed from V and 0 bases from J, the gap between germline ends came to 19 bases. Germline lookup yields CDR1 KGHSH and CDR2 LQKENI. In DNA, the CDR3 is TGTGCCAGCTCACCTCTCGGACAGCCTCTATCTAGCACAGATACGCAGTATTTT. Translating it yields CASSPLGQPLSSTDTQYF.

The chain combines TRBV11-2 with TRBJ2-7, with D possibly being TRBD1 (6 bases). This CDR3 has 10 amino acids. Trimming removed 10 bases from V and 5 bases from J, with 9 bases in between. CDR1 and CDR2 (germline): SGHAT, FQNNGV. The CDR3: CATGADEQYF. The CDR3 DNA reads as TGTGCCACAGGGGCAGACGAGCAGTACTTC.

This chain joins TRBV27 and TRBJ1-1; no reliable D call. Per germline, CDR1 MNHEY and CDR2 SMNVEV (reference sequence). V was shortened by 3 bases and J by 5 bases, with 10 bases between the two germline ends. The CDR3 contains 13 residues. In DNA form, the CDR3 reads TGTGCCAGCAGTTTTGCGGCTTGGACTGAAGCTTTCTTT. Its protein product is CASSFAAWTEAFF.

The CDR3 loop is CASSKVDRVWETQYF. In nucleotides, the CDR3 is TGTGCCAGCAGCAAAGTCGACAGGGTGTGGGAGACCCAGTACTTC. This rearrangement joins TRBV21-1 to TRBJ2-5; the table calls TRBD1, which could not be checked here. TRBV21-1 is a recognized pseudogene. The CDR3 has 15 amino acids.

This clone was picked up a small number of times. This chain links TRBV19 with TRBJ1-5; D is unclear. V lost 6 bases and J lost 1, with 13 bases in between. CDR1 and CDR2 from the germline V gene are LNHDA and SQIVND (reference sequence). This CDR3 is 15 amino acids long. This CDR3 is CASRYRPQSNQPQHF. In DNA form, the CDR3 reads TGTGCCAGTAGGTATAGGCCGCAAAGCAATCAGCCCCAGCATTTT.

The chain has TRBV9 and TRBJ2-3; no firm D call. CDR1 and CDR2 from the germline V gene are SGDLS and YYNGEE. Trimming shortened V by 4 bases and J by 11 bases, and 14 bases separated the two germline ends. This CDR3 is built from 12 residues. The CDR3 is CASSSPRTLQYF. Here the CDR3 DNA reads TGTGCCAGCAGCTCCCCGCGCACCTTGCAGTATTTT. Using reference TRBV9 and TRBJ2-3 for the parts outside the CDR3, the full variable domain is DSGVTQTPKHLITATGQRVTLRCSPRSGDLSVYWYQQSLDQGLQFLIQYYNGEERAKGNILERFSAQQFPDLHSELNLSSLELGDSALYFCASSSPRTLQYFGPGTRLTVL.

This clone has more than one count but fewer than ten. The chain joins TRBV5-4 to TRBJ1-5; 10 nucleotides agree with TRBD1. V was pared by 2 bases and J by 3 bases, with 2 bases of the junction left unmatched. The CDR3 is 15 amino acids. From germline, CDR1 is SGHNT and CDR2 YYREEE (reference sequence). This CDR3 reads CASSLGQGDNQPQHF. The CDR3 DNA sequence: TGTGCCAGCAGCTTAGGACAGGGGGACAATCAGCCCCAGCATTTT. The whole variable domain, filled in from reference TRBV5-4 and TRBJ1-5, reads ETGVTQSPTHLIKTRGQQVTLRCSSQSGHNTVSWYQQALGQGPQFIFQYYREEENGRGNFPPRFSGLQFPNYSSELNVNALELDDSALYLCASSLGQGDNQPQHFGDGTRLSIL.

The chain has TRBV7-8 and TRBJ2-7; no firm D call. V lost 1 base and J 1 base, leaving 11 bases between the germline ends. The CDR3 covers 15 residues. Per germline, CDR1 SGHVS and CDR2 FQNEAQ. As DNA, the CDR3 is TGTGCCAGCAGCTTAGGGGCGGAGAATTCCTACGAGCAGTACTTC. This codes for CASSLGAENSYEQYF. Supplemented by reference TRBV7-8 and TRBJ2-7, the full variable domain reads GAGVSQSPRYKVAKRGQDVALRCDPISGHVSLFWYQQALGQGPEFLTYFQNEAQLDKSGLPSDRFFAERPEGSVSTLKIQRTQQEDSAVYLCASSLGAENSYEQYFGPGTRLTVT.

V is TRBV7-9 and J is TRBJ1-6, with D unclear. V lost 4 bases and J 9 bases, leaving 19 bases between the germline ends. Per germline, CDR1 SEHNR and CDR2 FQNEAQ (reference sequence). The CDR3 has 16 residues. CDR3 protein: CASSSQDLGQGSPLHF. Written as DNA, the CDR3 is TGTGCCAGCAGCTCCCAAGACCTGGGCCAAGGTTCACCCCTCCACTTT.